Below, 18 T cell receptor beta chains from the same sample are listed, as sequenced in a study of blood T cell repertoires in COVID-19. Clones were sequenced by immunoSEQ multiplex PCR, and TCRdb holds only the in-frame ones, with some missing. The data show around 300,000 clones, with 85% to 90% seen just once and roughly 1% held by the top ten. The sequencing sample was made of peripheral blood. These receptors were collected from a middle-aged woman with COVID-19, enrolled during active disease.

CDR3 protein: CASSPGTGLFPNYGYTF. The CDR3 bases are TGTGCCAGCAGCCCCGGGACAGGGTTATTTCCTAACTATGGCTACACCTTC. The V call is TRBV27, the J call TRBJ1-2, with 9 positions matching TRBD1. The CDR3 is made up of 17 amino acids. The ends lost 6 bases at V and 0 bases at J; junction bases unmatched: 11. Germline V gene lookup returns CDR1 MNHEY and CDR2 SMNVEV (reference sequence).

The gene calls are TRBV10-3 and TRBJ2-7; a weak D match, TRBD1 (6 bases). The germline CDR1 and CDR2 sequences are ENHRY and SYGVKD. V shed 6 bases and J shed 3 bases, with 24 bases lying between them. The length of the CDR3 is 17 residues. The CDR3 bases are TGTGCCATCAGCGGGGTGGGAACAGGGTCAATCGTCTACGAGCAGTACTTC. Protein product: CAISGVGTGSIVYEQYF.

The gene calls are TRBV5-4 and TRBJ2-1, with no clear D. V was clipped by 4 bases and J by 10 bases, with 18 bases between them. Germline CDR1 reads SGHNT; CDR2 reads YYREEE (reference sequence). The CDR3 is 14 amino acids. The CDR3 DNA reads as TGTGCCAGCAGCCCCTGGAGTCTCCTTGGGGAGCAGTTCTTC. It is translated as CASSPWSLLGEQFF.

CDR3 DNA sequence: TGTGCCAGCTCACGCGAGGACAGGGAGTTAAACACCATATATTTT. Protein product: CASSREDRELNTIYF. The V gene is TRBV18, the J gene TRBJ1-3, with 8 positions matching TRBD1. Germline V gives CDR1 KGHSH, CDR2 LQKENI. The CDR3 sequence is 15 residues long. V was clipped by 4 bases and J by 6 bases; unmatched bases: 8.

The genes are TRBV6-4 and TRBJ2-3, with 8 bases fitting TRBD2. V was pared by 5 bases and J by 3 bases, with 7 bases of the junction left unmatched. Germline-derived CDR1 and CDR2 are MRHNA and SNTAGT. CDR3 size: 15 residues. This chain's CDR3 is CASSPVRGRTDTQYF. The CDR3 nucleotides are TGTGCCAGCAGTCCCGTACGCGGGAGGACAGATACGCAGTATTTT.

The genes are TRBV18 and TRBJ1-5; 8 nucleotides match TRBD1. CDR3 length equals 18 residues. Per germline, CDR1 KGHSH and CDR2 LQKENI. V lost 3 bases and J lost 2; bases outside the gene matches: 12. CDR3 region: CASSPTLITDRGNQPQHF. The CDR3 DNA follows: TGTGCCAGCTCACCGACTCTGATTACGGACAGGGGCAATCAGCCCCAGCATTTT. Drawing the rest from reference TRBV18 and TRBJ1-5, the complete variable domain is NAGVMQNPRHLVRRRGQEARLRCSPMKGHSHVYWYRQLPEEGLKFMVYLQKENIIDESGMPKERFSAEFPKEGPSILRIQQVVRGDSAAYFCASSPTLITDRGNQPQHFGDGTRLSIL.

The genes are TRBV9 and TRBJ2-5, with 7 positions matching TRBD2. The J segment lost 4 bases and the V segment lost 3 bases, leaving 9 bases of the junction unmatched. Germline loops: CDR1 SGDLS, CDR2 YYNGEE. This CDR3 has 15 residues. This CDR3 reads CASSGASAGVETQYF. DNA of the CDR3: TGTGCCAGCAGCGGGGCCTCGGCGGGGGTAGAGACCCAGTACTTC.

The V gene is TRBV18, the J gene TRBJ1-1; 7 bases agree with TRBD1. The CDR3 runs 16 residues. V trimming: 3 bases; J trimming: 4 bases; junction bases outside the gene matches: 11. Germline loops: CDR1 KGHSH, CDR2 LQKENI. The CDR3 reads CASSPLDREWGTEAFF. CDR3 sequence (DNA): TGTGCCAGCTCACCCCTCGACAGGGAGTGGGGCACTGAAGCTTTCTTT.

V is TRBV11-3 and J is TRBJ2-2, with D hard to call. V was trimmed by 0 bases and J by 0 bases, leaving 8 bases between them. Per the germline V gene, CDR1 is SGHNT and CDR2 is YENEEA. The CDR3 extends over 16 amino acids. The CDR3 reads CASSLEVGANTGELFF. CDR3 nucleotides: TGTGCCAGCAGCTTAGAGGTCGGTGCGAACACCGGGGAGCTGTTTTTT.

This chain joins TRBV19 and TRBJ2-5, with D possibly being TRBD1 (6 bases). The CDR3 extends over 15 amino acids. Trimming took 2 bases from V and 4 from J, leaving 14 bases between them. Looked up from germline, CDR1 is LNHDA and CDR2 is SQIVND (reference sequence). The CDR3 coding sequence is TGTGCCAGTAGTATAAGCTCACAGGGAACAGAGACCCAGTACTTC. Translation gives CASSISSQGTETQYF.

This clone appeared a single time. V gene TRBV4-1 combines with J gene TRBJ1-4, with 10 bases matching TRBD1. J gave up 8 bases and V 4 bases, and 7 bases lay outside the gene matches. From germline, CDR1 is MGHRA and CDR2 YSYEKL. This CDR3 is built from 15 residues. The CDR3 coding sequence is TGCGCCAGCAGCCGAGGGACAGGGGCGGACGAAAAACTGTTTTTT. Residues: CASSRGTGADEKLFF.

This clone was detected once. The chain links TRBV7-2 to TRBJ2-1; D may be TRBD1 (5 bases). The CDR3 covers 15 residues. Per germline, CDR1 SGHTA and CDR2 FQGNSA. The V end lost 3 bases, the J end lost 0 bases, and 9 bases lay between the germline ends. The CDR3 reads CASSFRQPSYNEQFF. CDR3 sequence (DNA): TGTGCCAGCAGCTTCCGACAGCCCTCCTACAATGAGCAGTTCTTC.

The V gene is TRBV2, the J gene TRBJ1-2, with 10 bases identical to TRBD1. Germline values: CDR1 SNHLY, CDR2 FYNNEI. The V segment lost 6 bases and the J segment 8 bases; nucleotides outside the gene matches: 12. The CDR3 consists of 15 residues. The CDR3: CASRRGQGFREGYTF. In nucleotides, the CDR3 is TGTGCCAGCAGGAGGGGACAGGGGTTTAGGGAAGGCTACACCTTC.

The gene calls are TRBV5-4 and TRBJ2-5, with TRBD1 matching over 7 bases. CDR3 length equals 14 residues. CDR1 SGHNT and CDR2 YYREEE come from the germline V gene (reference sequence). V dropped 3 bases and J dropped 2; count of bases not matched to a gene: 4. CDR3 in amino acids: CASSSGQLQETQYF. CDR3 DNA: TGTGCCAGCAGCTCGGGACAGTTACAAGAGACCCAGTACTTC.

This clone was recorded only once. The chain joins TRBV7-2 to TRBJ2-3; 9 bases map to TRBD2. Germline loops: CDR1 SGHTA, CDR2 FQGNSA. This CDR3 spans 15 amino acids. V trimming: 5 bases; J trimming: 3 bases; junction bases outside the gene matches: 6. Here the CDR3 reads CASSPWTSDTDTQYF. CDR3 in DNA: TGTGCCAGCAGCCCCTGGACTAGCGATACAGATACGCAGTATTTT.

On this clone: Other nucleotide sequences from this sample produce the same CDR3. This chain uses TRBV29-1 with TRBJ1-5; possibly TRBD1 for D (5 bases). Germline CDR1 reads SQVTM; CDR2 reads ANQGSEA. This CDR3 is built from 13 residues. V was trimmed by 2 bases and J by 3 bases, leaving 8 bases between them. As DNA, the CDR3 is TGCAGCGTTGAAACAGGCGTCAATCAGCCCCAGCATTTT. It translates to CSVETGVNQPQHF.

The chain is built from TRBV7-2 and TRBJ2-7, with 11 bases fitting TRBD2. Germline CDR1 is SGHTA and CDR2 is FQGNSA. The CDR3 spans 16 residues. J gave up 5 bases and V 3 bases, and 9 bases lay outside the gene matches. The chain's CDR3 is CASSFLTRLAGHEQYF. The CDR3 region has the DNA TGTGCCAGCAGCTTCCTTACTAGACTAGCGGGACACGAGCAGTACTTC.

The V gene is TRBV5-1, the J gene TRBJ1-1; D ambiguous. The CDR3 sequence is 15 residues long. Germline V gene lookup returns CDR1 SGHRS and CDR2 YFSETQ. V lost 5 bases to trimming and J lost 1 base, with 15 bases between them. This CDR3 reads CASSLTGSPNTEAFF. In DNA, the CDR3 is TGCGCCAGCAGTTTGACCGGGTCCCCGAACACTGAAGCTTTCTTT.